This record looks at one TCR beta chain sequence and its context. The data were obtained in a study of monozygotic twins with inflammatory bowel disease. TCRdb reprocessed the 5' RACE reads and keeps a single row for each CDR3 protein, giving no DNA. In all, the sample yields approximately 330,000 distinct CDR3 sequences. The CDR3 has 14 amino acids. Germline V gene sequence: CDR1 SGHRS, CDR2 YFSETQ. The sequenced sample consisted of blood. This TCR was sampled from a human donor with ulcerative colitis or Crohn's disease, or a healthy co-twin of an affected twin (not recorded which). This chain joins TRBV5-1 and TRBJ2-7; lacking DNA, the TRBD1 call made by TCRdb goes unchecked. CDR3: CASSATGDSYEQYF.